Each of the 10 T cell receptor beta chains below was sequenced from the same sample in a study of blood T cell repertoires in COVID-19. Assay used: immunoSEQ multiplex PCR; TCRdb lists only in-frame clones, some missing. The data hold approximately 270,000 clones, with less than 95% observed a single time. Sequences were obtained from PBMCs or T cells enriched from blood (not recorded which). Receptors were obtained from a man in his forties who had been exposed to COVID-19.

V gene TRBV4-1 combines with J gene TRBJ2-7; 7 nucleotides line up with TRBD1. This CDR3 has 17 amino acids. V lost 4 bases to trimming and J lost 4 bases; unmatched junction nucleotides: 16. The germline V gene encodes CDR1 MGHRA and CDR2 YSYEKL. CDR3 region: CASSLGNTRDSLYEQYF. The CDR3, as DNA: TGCGCCAGCAGCCTGGGAAACACTAGGGACAGTCTTTACGAGCAGTACTTC.

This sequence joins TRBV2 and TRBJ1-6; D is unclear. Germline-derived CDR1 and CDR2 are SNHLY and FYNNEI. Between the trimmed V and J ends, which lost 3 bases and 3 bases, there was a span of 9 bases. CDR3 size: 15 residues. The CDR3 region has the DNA TGTGCCAGCAGTGACGGCAGGCTCTATAATTCACCCCTCCACTTT. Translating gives CASSDGRLYNSPLHF.

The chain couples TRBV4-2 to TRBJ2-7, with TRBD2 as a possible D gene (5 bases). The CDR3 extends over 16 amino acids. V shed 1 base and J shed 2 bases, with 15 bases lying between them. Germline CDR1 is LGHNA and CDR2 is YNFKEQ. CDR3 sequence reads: CASSQAWAEATYEQYF. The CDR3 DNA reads TGTGCCAGCAGCCAAGCATGGGCGGAGGCCACCTACGAGCAGTACTTC.

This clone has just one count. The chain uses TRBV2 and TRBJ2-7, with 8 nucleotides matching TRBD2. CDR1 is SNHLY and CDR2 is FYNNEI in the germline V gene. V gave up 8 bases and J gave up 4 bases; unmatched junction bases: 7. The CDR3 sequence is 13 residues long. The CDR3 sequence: CASGAVAGYEQYF. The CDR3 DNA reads TGTGCCAGCGGGGCCGTAGCGGGATACGAGCAGTACTTC.

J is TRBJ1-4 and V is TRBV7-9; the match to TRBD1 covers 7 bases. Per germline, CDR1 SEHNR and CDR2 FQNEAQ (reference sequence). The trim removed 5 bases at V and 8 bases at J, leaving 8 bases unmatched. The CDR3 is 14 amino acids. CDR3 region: CASSAGTAGEKLFF. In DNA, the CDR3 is TGTGCCAGCAGCGCCGGGACAGCTGGGGAAAAACTGTTTTTT. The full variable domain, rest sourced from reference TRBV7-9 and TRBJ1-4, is DTGVSQNPRHKITKRGQNVTFRCDPISEHNRLYWYRQTLGQGPEFLTYFQNEAQLEKSRLLSDRFSAERPKGSFSTLEIQRTEQGDSAMYLCASSAGTAGEKLFFGSGTQLSVL.

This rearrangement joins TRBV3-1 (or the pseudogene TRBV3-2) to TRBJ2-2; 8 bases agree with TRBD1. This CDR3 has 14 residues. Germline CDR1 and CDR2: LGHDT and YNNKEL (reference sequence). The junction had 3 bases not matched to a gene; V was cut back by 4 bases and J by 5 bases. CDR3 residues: CASSLRQGTGELFF. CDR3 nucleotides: TGTGCCAGCAGCCTTCGACAGGGGACCGGGGAGCTGTTTTTT.

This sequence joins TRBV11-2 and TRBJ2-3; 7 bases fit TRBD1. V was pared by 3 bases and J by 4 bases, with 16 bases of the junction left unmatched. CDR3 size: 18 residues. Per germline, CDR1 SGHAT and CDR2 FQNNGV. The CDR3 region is CASSFIQGGRGFADTQYF. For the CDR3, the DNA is TGTGCCAGCAGCTTCATACAAGGGGGCAGGGGGTTCGCAGATACGCAGTATTTT.

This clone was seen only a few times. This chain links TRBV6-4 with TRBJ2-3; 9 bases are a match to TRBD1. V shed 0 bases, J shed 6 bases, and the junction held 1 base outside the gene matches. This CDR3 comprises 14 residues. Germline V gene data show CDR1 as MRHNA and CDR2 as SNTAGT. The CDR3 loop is CASSDSQGADTQYF. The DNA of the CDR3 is TGTGCCAGCAGTGACTCACAGGGGGCGGATACGCAGTATTTT.

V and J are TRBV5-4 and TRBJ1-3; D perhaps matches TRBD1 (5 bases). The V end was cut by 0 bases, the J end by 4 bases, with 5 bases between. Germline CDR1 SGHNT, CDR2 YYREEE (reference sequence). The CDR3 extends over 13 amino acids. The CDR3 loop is CASSLDRGNTIYF. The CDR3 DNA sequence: TGTGCCAGCAGCTTGGACAGGGGAAACACCATATATTTT. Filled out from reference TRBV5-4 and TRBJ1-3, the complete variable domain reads ETGVTQSPTHLIKTRGQQVTLRCSSQSGHNTVSWYQQALGQGPQFIFQYYREEENGRGNFPPRFSGLQFPNYSSELNVNALELDDSALYLCASSLDRGNTIYFGEGSWLTVV.

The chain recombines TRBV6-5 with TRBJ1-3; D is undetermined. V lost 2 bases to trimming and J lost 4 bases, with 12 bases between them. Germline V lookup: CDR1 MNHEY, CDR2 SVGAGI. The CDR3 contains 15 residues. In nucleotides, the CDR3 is TGTGCCAGCAGTTACCCCGGGTCCCGGGGAAACACCATATATTTT. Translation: CASSYPGSRGNTIYF.